This note documents a single TCR beta chain sequence. This sample was included in a study of OX40 agonist ivuxolimab in advanced cancers. Assay: immunoSEQ multiplex PCR; the TCRdb copy retains only in-frame clones and omits some. The top ten clones hold about 1.2% of a sample with fewer than 110,000 clones, around 93% of them seen once. J lost 7 bases, V lost 5 bases, and 8 bases had no gene match. The CDR3 loop spans 15 amino acids. Germline V gene sequence: CDR1 MDHEN, CDR2 SYDVKM. The sequence derives from an adult with an advanced solid tumor such as melanoma, head and neck, liver or kidney cancer. V and J are TRBV28 and TRBJ1-4; 9 nucleotides align to TRBD1. The sample consisted of CD4+ or CD8+ T cells sorted from blood, taken in a trial of the OX40 agonist ivuxolimab. The CDR3: CASSPMTGGSEKLFF. In DNA, the CDR3 is TGTGCCAGCAGTCCCATGACAGGGGGAAGTGAAAAACTGTTTTTT.